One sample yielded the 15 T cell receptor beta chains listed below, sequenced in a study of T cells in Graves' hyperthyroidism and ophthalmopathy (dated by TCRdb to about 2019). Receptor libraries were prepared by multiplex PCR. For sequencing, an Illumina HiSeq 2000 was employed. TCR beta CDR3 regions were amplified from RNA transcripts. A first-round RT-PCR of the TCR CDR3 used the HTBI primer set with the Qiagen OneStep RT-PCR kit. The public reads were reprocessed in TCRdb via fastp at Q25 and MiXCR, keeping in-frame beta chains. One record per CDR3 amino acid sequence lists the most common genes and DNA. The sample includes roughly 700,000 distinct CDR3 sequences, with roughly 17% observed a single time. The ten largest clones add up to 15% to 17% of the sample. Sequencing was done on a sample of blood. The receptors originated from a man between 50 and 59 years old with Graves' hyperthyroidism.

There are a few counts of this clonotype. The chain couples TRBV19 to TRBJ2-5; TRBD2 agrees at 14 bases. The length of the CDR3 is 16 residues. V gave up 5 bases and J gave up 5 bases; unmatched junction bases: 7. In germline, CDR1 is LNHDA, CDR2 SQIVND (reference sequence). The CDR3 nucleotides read TGTGCCAGTAGTGGAGGGACTAGCGGGAGTTGGGAGACCCAGTACTTC. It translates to CASSGGTSGSWETQYF.

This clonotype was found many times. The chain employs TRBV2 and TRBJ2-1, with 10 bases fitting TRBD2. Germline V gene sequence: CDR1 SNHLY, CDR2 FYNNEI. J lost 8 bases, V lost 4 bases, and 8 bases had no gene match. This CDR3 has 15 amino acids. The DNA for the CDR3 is TGTGCCAGCAGTGCCACGAGCGGGAGGGTTGATGAGCAGTTCTTC. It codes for CASSATSGRVDEQFF.

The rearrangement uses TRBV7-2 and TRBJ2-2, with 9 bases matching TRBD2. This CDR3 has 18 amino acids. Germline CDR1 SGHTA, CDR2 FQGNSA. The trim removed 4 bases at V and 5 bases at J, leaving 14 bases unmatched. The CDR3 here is CASSSKTSGRGVTGELFF. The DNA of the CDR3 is TGTGCCAGCAGCTCAAAGACTAGCGGACGAGGGGTGACCGGGGAGCTGTTTTTT.

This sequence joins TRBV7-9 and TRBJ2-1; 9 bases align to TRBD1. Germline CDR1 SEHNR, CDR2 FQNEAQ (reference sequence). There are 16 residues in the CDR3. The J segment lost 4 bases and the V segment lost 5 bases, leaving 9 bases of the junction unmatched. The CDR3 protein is CASSLGQGRGYNEQFF. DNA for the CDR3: TGTGCCAGCAGCCTGGGACAGGGAAGGGGATACAATGAGCAGTTCTTC.

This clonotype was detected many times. CDR3 protein: CASSREGSLLSEQYF. CDR3 bases: TGTGCCAGCAGTCGGGAGGGGAGTCTTCTTAGCGAGCAGTACTTC. The V and J genes are TRBV6-1 and TRBJ2-7; 8 bases line up with TRBD2. The CDR3 covers 15 residues. In germline, CDR1 is MNHNS, CDR2 SASEGT. The J segment lost 6 bases and the V segment lost 5 bases, leaving 12 bases of the junction unmatched.

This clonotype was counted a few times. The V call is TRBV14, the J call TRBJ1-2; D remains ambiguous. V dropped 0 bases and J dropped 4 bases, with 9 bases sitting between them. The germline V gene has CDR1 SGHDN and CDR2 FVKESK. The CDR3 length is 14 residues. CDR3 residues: CASSQDRGFYGYTF. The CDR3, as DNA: TGTGCCAGCAGCCAAGATCGTGGTTTCTATGGCTACACCTTC.

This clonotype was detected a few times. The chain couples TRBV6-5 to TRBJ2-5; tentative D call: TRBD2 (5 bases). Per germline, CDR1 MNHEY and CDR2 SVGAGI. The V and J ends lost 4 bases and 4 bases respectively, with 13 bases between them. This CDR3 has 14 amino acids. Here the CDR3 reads CASSSRTHGETQYF. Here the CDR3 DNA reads TGTGCCAGCAGTTCCCGGACTCACGGAGAGACCCAGTACTTC.

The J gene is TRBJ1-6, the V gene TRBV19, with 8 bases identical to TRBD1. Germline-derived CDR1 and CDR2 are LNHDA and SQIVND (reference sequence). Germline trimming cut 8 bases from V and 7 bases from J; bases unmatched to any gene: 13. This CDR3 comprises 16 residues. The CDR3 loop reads CASLSTHGQGNSPLHF. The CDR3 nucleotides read TGTGCCAGTTTATCCACACACGGACAGGGCAATTCACCCCTCCACTTT.

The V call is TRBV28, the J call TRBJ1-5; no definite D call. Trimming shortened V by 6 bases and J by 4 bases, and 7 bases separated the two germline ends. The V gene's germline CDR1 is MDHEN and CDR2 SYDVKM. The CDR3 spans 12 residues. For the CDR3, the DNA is TGTGCCAGCAGGTTCCCTAATCAGCCCCAGCATTTT. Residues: CASRFPNQPQHF. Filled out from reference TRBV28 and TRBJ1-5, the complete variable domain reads DVKVTQSSRYLVKRTGEKVFLECVQDMDHENMFWYRQDPGLGLRLIYFSYDVKMKEKGDIPEGYSVSREKKERFSLILESASTNQTSMYLCASRFPNQPQHFGDGTRLSIL.

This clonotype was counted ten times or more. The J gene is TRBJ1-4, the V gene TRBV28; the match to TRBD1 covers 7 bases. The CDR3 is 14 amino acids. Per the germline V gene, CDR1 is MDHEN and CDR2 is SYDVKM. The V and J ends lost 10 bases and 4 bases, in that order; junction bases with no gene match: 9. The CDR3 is CATSPGQVNEKLFF. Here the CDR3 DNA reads TGTGCCACCTCACCCGGACAGGTTAATGAAAAACTGTTTTTT.

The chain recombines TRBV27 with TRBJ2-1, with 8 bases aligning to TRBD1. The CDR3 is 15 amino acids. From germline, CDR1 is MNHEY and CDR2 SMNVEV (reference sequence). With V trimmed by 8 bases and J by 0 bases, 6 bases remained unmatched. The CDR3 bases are TGTGCCAGCCATCCTGGGACAGGCTCCTACAATGAGCAGTTCTTC. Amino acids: CASHPGTGSYNEQFF.

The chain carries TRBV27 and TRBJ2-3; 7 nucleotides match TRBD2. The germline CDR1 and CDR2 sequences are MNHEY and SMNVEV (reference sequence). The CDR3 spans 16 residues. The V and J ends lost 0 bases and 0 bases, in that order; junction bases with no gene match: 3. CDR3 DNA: TGTGCCAGCAGTTTATCTACTAGCGCTAGCACAGATACGCAGTATTTT. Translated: CASSLSTSASTDTQYF.

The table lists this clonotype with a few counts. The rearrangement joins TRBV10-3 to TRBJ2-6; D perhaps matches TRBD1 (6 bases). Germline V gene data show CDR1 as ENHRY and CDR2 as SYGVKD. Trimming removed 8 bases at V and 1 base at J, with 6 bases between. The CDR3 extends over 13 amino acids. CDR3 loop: CAIGQSGANVLTF. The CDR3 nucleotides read TGTGCCATCGGACAGTCTGGGGCCAACGTCCTGACTTTC.

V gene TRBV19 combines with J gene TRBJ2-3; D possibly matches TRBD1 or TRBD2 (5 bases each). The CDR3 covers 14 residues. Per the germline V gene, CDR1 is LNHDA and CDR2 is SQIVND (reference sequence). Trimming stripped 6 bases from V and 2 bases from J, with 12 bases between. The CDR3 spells CASRGFGTTDTQYF. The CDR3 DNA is TGTGCCAGTAGGGGCTTTGGGACCACAGATACGCAGTATTTT.

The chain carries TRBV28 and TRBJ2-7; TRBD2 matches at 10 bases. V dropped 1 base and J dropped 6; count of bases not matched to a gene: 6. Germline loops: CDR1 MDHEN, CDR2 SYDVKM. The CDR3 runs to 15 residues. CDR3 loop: CASSLYIAGGSEQYF. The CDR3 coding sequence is TGTGCCAGCAGTTTATACATAGCGGGAGGCTCCGAGCAGTACTTC.